The entry that follows covers one TCR beta chain sequence. What it binds is unknown. These data come from a study of blood T cells in healthy people across ages. A second PCR of 7 to 11 cycles used a sample-barcoded 5' primer and a J-beta primer mix. TCRdb called the 5' RACE reads again in MiXCR, with one record for every CDR3 protein. The sample has 1.5 million to 2 million distinct CDR3 sequences, about 28% seen once. Each sample gave at least 7 million isolated PBMCs. Whole-study findings and limits: Researchers said unsorted PBMCs prevented a conclusive naive versus antigen-experienced comparison. Measured against age, TCR beta diversity per million T cells decreased in a roughly linear manner.

Between the trimmed V and J ends, which lost 2 bases and 2 bases, there was a span of 6 bases. Germline assignment: CDR1 DFQATT and CDR2 SNEGSKA (reference sequence). The length of the CDR3 is 13 residues. This receptor was obtained from a young woman in good health. The sequenced material came from blood. V is TRBV20-1 and J is TRBJ2-2; D uncertain. For the CDR3, the DNA is TGCAGTGCTAGACCTGATAACACCGGGGAGCTGTTTTTT. Its protein is CSARPDNTGELFF.